These 6 T cell receptor beta chains were sequenced from one sample in a study of shared clonotypes between healthy human individuals. Profiling relied on immunoSEQ multiplex PCR, and the TCRdb table lists in-frame clones only, not all of them. The sample holds fewer than 650,000 clones; 76% are singletons and the top ten take around 13%. Sequencing input: PBMCs. Source of these receptors: a woman aged 40 to 50 in good health. Some clones in this sample may be carry-over from other donors' samples.

The chain employs TRBV15 and TRBJ2-6; D gene unclear. The CDR3 is 16 amino acids. CDR1 and CDR2 from the germline V gene are LNHNV and YYDKDF (reference sequence). Trimming left V 0 bases short and J 0 bases short, with 6 bases between. CDR3: CATSRDWNSGANVLTF. CDR3 DNA sequence: TGTGCCACCAGCAGAGATTGGAACTCTGGGGCCAACGTCCTGACTTTC.

This chain uses TRBV7-9 with TRBJ2-5, with 10 bases aligning to TRBD1. The trim removed 2 bases at V and 4 bases at J, leaving 1 base unmatched. The CDR3 is 14 amino acids. CDR1 and CDR2 from the germline V gene are SEHNR and FQNEAQ (reference sequence). This CDR3 reads CASSLRDRGETQYF. In DNA form, the CDR3 reads TGTGCCAGCAGCTTAAGGGACAGGGGAGAGACCCAGTACTTC.

This chain joins TRBV18 and TRBJ1-3, with TRBD1 identical over 7 bases. CDR3 length: 14 amino acids. Trimming took 5 bases from V and 2 from J; bases not matched to a gene: 3. Per the germline V gene, CDR1 is KGHSH and CDR2 is LQKENI. CDR3 DNA sequence: TGTGCCAGCTCATCGGACAGGACTGGAAACACCATATATTTT. Translating gives CASSSDRTGNTIYF.

The V and J genes are TRBV6-4 and TRBJ2-2; D is unclear. The CDR3 length is 14 residues. Trimming shortened V by 3 bases and J by 6 bases, and 11 bases separated the two germline ends. Per the germline V gene, CDR1 is MRHNA and CDR2 is SNTAGT. The CDR3 nucleotides are TGTGCCAGCAGTGAGGACGGTCCCCCCGGGGAGCTGTTTTTT. This codes for CASSEDGPPGELFF.

The gene calls are TRBV11-2 and TRBJ1-1; D ambiguous. The CDR3 extends over 14 amino acids. Germline CDR1 SGHAT, CDR2 FQNNGV. The V gene lost 2 bases and the J gene lost 0 bases, with 7 bases spanning the gap. The CDR3 DNA sequence: TGTGCCAGCAGCTTAAATAGGGTGAACACTGAAGCTTTCTTT. Protein sequence: CASSLNRVNTEAFF.

This rearrangement joins TRBV7-6 to TRBJ1-1; D remains unclear. Germline V gene lookup returns CDR1 SGHVS and CDR2 FNYEAQ. Trimming left V 2 bases short and J 4 bases short, with 8 bases between. The CDR3 covers 13 residues. DNA for the CDR3: TGTGCCAGCAGCTTAAAGTACTCCACTGAAGCTTTCTTT. This codes for CASSLKYSTEAFF.